The source of this T cell receptor beta chain is a study of T cells in Graves' hyperthyroidism and ophthalmopathy. The CDR3 is 14 amino acids. V was pared by 6 bases and J by 1 base, with 10 bases between. The germline gives CDR1 MNHNS, CDR2 SASEGT. Notes on the study in general: Ophthalmopathy was distinguished from stable hyperthyroidism by 13 V-J signatures.

This clonotype was found a few times. The antigen remains unidentified. Regions amplified from RNA transcripts were the TCR beta CDR3 regions. During a first-round RT-PCR of the TCR CDR3, the HTBI primer set was used. TCRdb processed the multiplex PCR reads anew with MiXCR; each CDR3 protein has one entry. The sample includes more than 500,000 distinct CDR3 sequences, 16% of them seen just once. This TCR came from a woman in her 30s with Graves' ophthalmopathy. The V gene is TRBV6-1, the J gene TRBJ2-1, with D tentatively TRBD1 (6 bases). Sequenced material: blood. For the CDR3, the DNA is TGTGCCAGCAGGAAGGACAGTTCCTACAATGAGCAGTTCTTC. Amino acid sequence: CASRKDSSYNEQFF.